This entry lists 19 T cell receptor beta chains sequenced from one sample in a study of blood T cell repertoires in COVID-19. Using immunoSEQ multiplex PCR, the repertoire was profiled, and TCRdb retains in-frame clones only, with some absent. The profile covers roughly 380,000 clones, with approximately 91% appearing a single time and roughly 1.6% taken by the ten largest. The sequencing input was peripheral blood. The receptors originated from a woman between 40 and 50 years old with COVID-19, enrolled during active disease.

The chain employs TRBV6-6 and TRBJ2-1; 13 nucleotides align to TRBD2. In germline, CDR1 is MNHNY, CDR2 SVGAGI (reference sequence). CDR3 length: 19 amino acids. The trim removed 6 bases at V and 0 bases at J, leaving 11 bases unmatched. The CDR3 sequence is CASSRLAGGRHFSYNEQFF. DNA for the CDR3: TGTGCCAGCAGCCGACTAGCGGGAGGCCGACATTTCTCCTACAATGAGCAGTTCTTC.

V usage is TRBV20-1 and J usage is TRBJ1-1; D not certain. This CDR3 has 11 amino acids. CDR1 and CDR2 from the germline V gene are DFQATT and SNEGSKA (reference sequence). The V and J ends lost 0 bases and 5 bases respectively, with 4 bases between them. CDR3 sequence: CSARDRTEAFF. For the CDR3, the DNA is TGCAGTGCTAGAGACCGGACTGAAGCTTTCTTT.

The chain carries TRBV9 and TRBJ1-3; D not resolved. This CDR3 comprises 15 residues. CDR1 SGDLS and CDR2 YYNGEE come from the germline V gene. Trimming pared 5 bases from V and 0 bases from J, leaving 12 bases between. The CDR3 coding sequence is TGTGCCAGCAGTGCCCAGCCTAGCTCTGGAAACACCATATATTTT. Translation: CASSAQPSSGNTIYF.

The rearrangement joins TRBV29-1 to TRBJ1-2; D is ambiguous. V lost 6 bases and J lost 8, with 13 bases in between. The CDR3 consists of 11 residues. Germline CDR1 reads SQVTM; CDR2 reads ANQGSEA. Here the CDR3 reads CSVVVIGGYTF. In nucleotides, the CDR3 is TGCAGCGTAGTGGTTATCGGGGGCTACACCTTC.

This sequence joins TRBV30 and TRBJ1-1; D is possibly TRBD1 (6 bases). With 4 bases removed from V and 0 bases from J, the gap between germline ends came to 18 bases. This CDR3 has 16 residues. Germline loops: CDR1 GTSNPN, CDR2 SVGIG (reference sequence). In nucleotides, the CDR3 is TGTGCCTGGACAATAGGGGGAAATGCCATGAACACTGAAGCTTTCTTT. It yields the protein CAWTIGGNAMNTEAFF.

Points on this clone: This CDR3 is also generated by other DNA sequences in the sample. The chain uses TRBV5-1 and TRBJ1-1, with 8 bases identical to TRBD1. The CDR3 runs to 15 residues. V was clipped by 0 bases and J by 2 bases; unmatched bases: 3. CDR1 is SGHRS and CDR2 is YFSETQ in the germline V gene. This chain's CDR3 is CASSLGPGGNTEAFF. The CDR3 DNA sequence: TGCGCCAGCAGCTTGGGGCCAGGGGGCAACACTGAAGCTTTCTTT.

This clone was detected only a few times. One end of the junction varies from germline; a read error may be responsible. The V and J genes are TRBV2 and TRBJ1-2; 9 nucleotides align to TRBD1. This CDR3 has 15 residues. CDR1 and CDR2 from the germline V gene are SNHLY and FYNNEI. As DNA, the CDR3 is TGTGCCAGCATTGAACAGGGGGCGGTCCACAGTGGCTACACCTTC. Its translation is CASIEQGAVHSGYTF.

The genes are TRBV7-9 and TRBJ1-1; D not resolved. The CDR3 runs to 14 residues. V dropped 0 bases and J dropped 6 bases, with 11 bases sitting between them. Germline values: CDR1 SEHNR, CDR2 FQNEAQ (reference sequence). The CDR3 DNA reads TGTGCCAGCAGCTTAGCACCCTCCCGCGCTGAAGCTTTCTTT. Protein: CASSLAPSRAEAFF.

The CDR3 DNA reads TGTGCCAGCAGCTTAACGGGCTCTGGAAACACCATATATTTT. This encodes CASSLTGSGNTIYF. The chain couples TRBV7-9 to TRBJ1-3; unclear D gene. The V end lost 2 bases, the J end lost 0 bases, and 5 bases lay between the germline ends. The CDR3 has 14 residues. Germline-derived CDR1 and CDR2 are SEHNR and FQNEAQ (reference sequence).

This clone came up once. The chain carries TRBV9 and TRBJ2-3; 9 bases align to TRBD2. The CDR3 contains 16 residues. CDR1 SGDLS and CDR2 YYNGEE come from the germline V gene. Germline trimming cut 0 bases from V and 7 bases from J; bases unmatched to any gene: 9. The CDR3 region is CASSVGSSGGQNTQYF. CDR3 sequence (DNA): TGTGCCAGCAGCGTAGGGTCCAGCGGGGGGCAGAATACGCAGTATTTT.

The chain uses TRBV24-1 and TRBJ1-2; 10 nucleotides agree with TRBD1. The CDR3 loop spans 18 amino acids. Germline assignment: CDR1 KGHDR and CDR2 SFDVKD. V lost 0 bases and J lost 3; bases outside the gene matches: 9. As DNA, the CDR3 is TGTGCCACCAGTGATTTGAAGAGGGACAGGGGTTGTGACTATGGCTACACCTTC. Encoded protein: CATSDLKRDRGCDYGYTF.

The chain has TRBV28 and TRBJ2-7; 8 bases are shared with TRBD1. CDR3 length equals 15 residues. J gave up 0 bases and V 6 bases, and 7 bases lay outside the gene matches. Looked up from germline, CDR1 is MDHEN and CDR2 is SYDVKM. CDR3 nucleotide sequence: TGTGCCAGCAGCCGTCGACAGGGGTACTCCTACGAGCAGTACTTC. Its translation is CASSRRQGYSYEQYF.

This clone was seen once. V usage is TRBV6-6 and J usage is TRBJ1-1; D might be TRBD1 (6 bases). V was cut by 3 bases and J by 8 bases, with 10 bases left in between. The CDR3 is 12 amino acids. CDR1 MNHNY and CDR2 SVGAGI come from the germline V gene (reference sequence). This CDR3 is CASSYFGQEAFF. The DNA of the CDR3 is TGTGCCAGCAGTTATTTCGGACAGGAAGCTTTCTTT.

A word on this clone: The identical CDR3 is also encoded by other nucleotide sequences in the sample. This sequence joins TRBV18 and TRBJ1-2, with 9 bases aligning to TRBD1. The V gene's germline CDR1 is KGHSH and CDR2 LQKENI. The CDR3 contains 13 residues. J lost 8 bases, V lost 3 bases, and 4 bases had no gene match. The CDR3 protein is CASSPGTGYGYTF. CDR3 coding DNA: TGTGCCAGCTCACCGGGGACAGGGTACGGCTACACCTTC.

The chain employs TRBV19 and TRBJ1-2, with 10 bases that match TRBD1. The length of the CDR3 is 14 residues. Germline V gives CDR1 LNHDA, CDR2 SQIVND (reference sequence). Trimming took 2 bases from V and 13 from J; bases not matched to a gene: 10. In DNA form, the CDR3 reads TGTGCCAGTAGTATAACGGGTCGACAGGGGGCAGCCACCTTC. It translates to CASSITGRQGAATF.

V is TRBV11-2 and J is TRBJ1-6, with no clear D. Germline V gene lookup returns CDR1 SGHAT and CDR2 FQNNGV. The CDR3 sequence is 13 residues long. Trimming stripped 1 base from V and 10 bases from J, with 8 bases between. DNA for the CDR3: TGTGCCAGCAGCTTAGGAGCTGAATCACCCCTCCACTTT. Translating it yields CASSLGAESPLHF.

The chain joins TRBV30 to TRBJ2-3, with D maybe TRBD1 (6 bases). CDR1 and CDR2 from the germline V gene are GTSNPN and SVGIG (reference sequence). The CDR3 totals 11 residues. Trimming shortened V by 4 bases and J by 8 bases, and 10 bases separated the two germline ends. CDR3 nucleotides: TGTGCCTGGACCCGGGACACTACGCAGTATTTT. Protein product: CAWTRDTTQYF.

This sequence joins TRBV5-6 and TRBJ1-2; maybe TRBD1 (6 bases). With 0 bases removed from V and 3 bases from J, the gap between germline ends came to 9 bases. The V gene's germline CDR1 is SGHDT and CDR2 YYEEEE. The CDR3 is 14 residues long. The DNA for the CDR3 is TGTGCCAGCAGCTTGGCGGCAGGGGACTATGGCTACACCTTC. Translation gives CASSLAAGDYGYTF.

Of note for this clone: Germline and junction disagree at one end, which may indicate a read error. This chain connects TRBV7-9 to TRBJ1-5; the match to TRBD1 covers 7 bases. The CDR3 sequence is 13 residues long. The germline V gene has CDR1 SEHNR and CDR2 FQNEAQ (reference sequence). The CDR3 sequence is CASTLQGNQPQHF. The CDR3 DNA is TGTGCCAGCACCTTACAGGGGAACCAGCCCCAGCATTTT.